This TCR beta chain was identified during a study of beta chain features in type 1 diabetes. Study-level points and caveats: Comparison showed that naive, central memory and Treg TCRB repertoires appeared more similar among patients than among healthy donors.

CDR1 is SNHLY, CDR2 FYNNEI, per germline. The CDR3 is 16 amino acids. Trimming took 4 bases from V and 3 from J, leaving 16 bases between them. As to this clone: Its specificity is unknown.

Sequencing targeted expressed TCRB transcripts, as all isolated RNA had been reverse transcribed. Clones were sequenced by immunoSEQ multiplex PCR, and TCRdb holds only the in-frame ones, with some missing. The sample carries 300,000 or so clones, 6.5% to 10% recorded once. This TCR was sampled from a woman under 30 in good health. Sequencing was carried out using central memory CD4+ T cells from blood. This sequence joins TRBV2 and TRBJ1-5, with a tentative D call TRBD1 (6 bases). CDR3 nucleotide sequence: TGTGCCAGCAGTGTTATGGGGGCAGGGAACAATCAGCCCCAGCATTTT. It codes for CASSVMGAGNNQPQHF.